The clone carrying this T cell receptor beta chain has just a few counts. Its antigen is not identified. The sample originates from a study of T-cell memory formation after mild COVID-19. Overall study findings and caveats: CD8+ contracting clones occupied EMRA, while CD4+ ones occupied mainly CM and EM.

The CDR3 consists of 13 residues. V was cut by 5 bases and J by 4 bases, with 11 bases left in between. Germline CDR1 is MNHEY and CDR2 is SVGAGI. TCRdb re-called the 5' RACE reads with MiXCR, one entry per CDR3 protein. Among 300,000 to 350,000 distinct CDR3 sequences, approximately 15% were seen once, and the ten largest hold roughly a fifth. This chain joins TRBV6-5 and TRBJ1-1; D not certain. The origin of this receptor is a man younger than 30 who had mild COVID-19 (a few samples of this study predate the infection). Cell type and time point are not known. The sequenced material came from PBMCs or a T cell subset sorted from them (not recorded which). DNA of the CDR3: TGTGCCAGCAGTCCAAATCGGTTCACTGAAGCTTTCTTT. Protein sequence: CASSPNRFTEAFF.